The 6 T cell receptor beta chains presented below share a single source sample, sequenced in a study of blood T cell repertoires in COVID-19. Profiled with immunoSEQ multiplex PCR; TCRdb holds only in-frame clones, not every one. This repertoire shows some 300,000 clones, about 87% found once; its top ten account for 5.5% to 7%. The sequenced sample consisted of peripheral blood. These receptors all stem from a woman aged 25 to 45 who had recovered from COVID-19.

The rearrangement links TRBV18 to TRBJ2-7; D is ambiguous. The CDR3 is 12 amino acids. The germline V gene has CDR1 KGHSH and CDR2 LQKENI. The ends were cut back, 2 bases at V and 3 bases at J, with 5 bases in the middle. In DNA, the CDR3 is TGTGCCAGCTCACCAACAAACTACGAGCAGTACTTC. This translates into CASSPTNYEQYF.

The chain joins TRBV11-2 to TRBJ1-2, with D perhaps matching TRBD1 (5 bases). This CDR3 region has 16 residues. Trimming cost V 5 bases and J 2 bases, with 18 bases left between them. CDR1 and CDR2 (germline): SGHAT, FQNNGV. The CDR3 DNA reads TGTGCCAGCAGCCCCTTAAAGTCACAGGCGAACTATGGCTACACCTTC. Its translation: CASSPLKSQANYGYTF.

The V and J genes are TRBV7-2 and TRBJ2-7; TRBD1 might be the D (5 bases). The V and J ends lost 1 base and 0 bases respectively, with 7 bases between them. CDR1 SGHTA and CDR2 FQGNSA come from the germline V gene. CDR3 size: 14 residues. CDR3 in amino acids: CASSLDDSSYEQYF. In nucleotides, the CDR3 is TGTGCCAGCAGCTTAGACGACAGCTCCTACGAGCAGTACTTC.

This sequence joins TRBV9 and TRBJ2-5; 9 bases are shared with TRBD1. V lost 4 bases to trimming and J lost 4 bases; unmatched junction nucleotides: 5. This CDR3 region has 14 residues. Germline values: CDR1 SGDLS, CDR2 YYNGEE. CDR3: CASSFDRGAETQYF. In DNA form, the CDR3 reads TGTGCCAGCAGCTTCGACAGGGGGGCAGAGACCCAGTACTTC.

The J gene is TRBJ1-1, the V gene TRBV12-5, with D possibly matching TRBD1 (5 bases). V was pared by 4 bases and J by 9 bases, with 9 bases between. CDR3 size: 11 residues. Germline V gene lookup returns CDR1 LGHNT and CDR2 FRNRAP. The CDR3 protein is CASGWGQQAFF. For the CDR3, the DNA is TGTGCTAGTGGTTGGGGCCAACAAGCTTTCTTT.

The chain joins TRBV6-1 to TRBJ1-3, with TRBD1 as a possible D gene (5 bases). CDR3 size: 16 residues. V was pared by 3 bases and J by 0 bases, with 12 bases between. Germline assignment: CDR1 MNHNS and CDR2 SASEGT. Here the CDR3 DNA reads TGTGCCAGCAGTGACTTCGGACACGACTCTGGAAACACCATATATTTT. Translated: CASSDFGHDSGNTIYF.